This is a list of T cell receptor beta chains from one sample in a study of cytomegalovirus exposure and HLA in healthy donors. Assay: immunoSEQ multiplex PCR; the TCRdb copy retains only in-frame clones and omits some. The data contain about 110,000 clones, around 89% of them singletons. Sequences were obtained from PBMCs. The receptors stem from a woman under 40 in good health and CMV-seropositive. Each CDR3 is given with its conserved first and last residue. Each record gives: J gene, V gene, CDR3 protein.

J: TRBJ2-1
V: TRBV9
CDR3: CASSVGLAYEQFF

J: TRBJ1-3
V: TRBV7-2
CDR3: CASSRLPSRTGNTIYF

J: TRBJ2-5
V: TRBV14
CDR3: CASSPGLAGAETQYF

J: TRBJ2-2
V: TRBV18
CDR3: CASSRGQYTGELFF

J: TRBJ2-1
V: TRBV4-3
CDR3: CASSQTSPGEQFF

J: TRBJ2-2
V: TRBV6-5
CDR3: CASSAPGTGELFF

J: TRBJ2-1
V: TRBV2
CDR3: CASRVTGTSRFDEQFF

J: TRBJ2-7
V: TRBV4-2
CDR3: CASSQDSRRGSYEQYF

J: TRBJ1-2
V: TRBV6-1
CDR3: CASSEQGQGYGYTF

J: TRBJ2-1
V: TRBV5-1
CDR3: CASSLRPDFYSYNEQFF

J: TRBJ2-1
V: TRBV27
CDR3: CASSLRLAGADNEQFF

J: TRBJ2-5
V: TRBV7-2
CDR3: CASSRPRGQETQYF

J: TRBJ1-6
V: TRBV7-9
CDR3: CASSLGQGASSYNSPLHF

J: TRBJ2-3
V: TRBV5-1
CDR3: CASSLQAAKFGTSTDTQYF

J: TRBJ1-2
V: TRBV7-9
CDR3: CASSLGGTSPAYGYTF

J: TRBJ2-2
V: TRBV9
CDR3: CASSMGQANTGELFF

J: TRBJ2-3
V: TRBV4-1
CDR3: CASSQVDRSGADTQYF

J: TRBJ2-7
V: TRBV19
CDR3: CATQEFGEQYF

J: TRBJ2-1
V: TRBV9
CDR3: CASSVVTGPSGEQFF

J: TRBJ2-3
V: TRBV30
CDR3: CAWSPGTSGTQYF

J: TRBJ2-1
V: TRBV25-1
CDR3: CASSDPGLAGGPYNEQFF

J: TRBJ1-4
V: TRBV7-6
CDR3: CASSAAGTGAEKLFF

J: TRBJ1-5
V: TRBV19
CDR3: CASSITGPNQPQHF

J: TRBJ2-7
V: TRBV7-8
CDR3: CASSRGQPYEQYF

J: TRBJ2-3
V: TRBV5-1
CDR3: CASSPRGQTDTQYF

J: TRBJ2-1
V: TRBV7-2
CDR3: CASSLGLAGGWTGEQFF

J: TRBJ2-3
V: TRBV11-2
CDR3: CASTATSGMVDTQYF

J: TRBJ2-3
V: TRBV13
CDR3: CASSAKGGNTQYF

J: TRBJ2-5
V: TRBV6-1
CDR3: CASSGSSGGAKETQYF

J: TRBJ2-7
V: TRBV9
CDR3: CASSVARAGGEQYF

J: TRBJ1-1
V: TRBV2
CDR3: CASSEYGGEAFF

J: TRBJ2-7
V: TRBV6-1
CDR3: CASEGGGDSYEQYF

J: TRBJ2-1
V: TRBV7-2
CDR3: CASSLESTYNEQFF

J: TRBJ2-5
V: TRBV5-4
CDR3: CASSLNSGSPEETQYF

J: TRBJ1-2
V: TRBV5-4
CDR3: CASSFEGTQGVYGYTF

J: TRBJ1-1
V: TRBV7-9
CDR3: CASSLMRVLGGENTEAFF

J: TRBJ1-2
V: TRBV30
CDR3: CAWSFKSQRGYGYTF

J: TRBJ2-7
V: TRBV19
CDR3: CASSTDTGSYEQYF

J: TRBJ2-5
V: TRBV7-9
CDR3: CASSPDRLQETQYF

J: TRBJ2-3
V: TRBV7-6
CDR3: CASSLRRGGVDTQYF

J: TRBJ1-6
V: TRBV4-2
CDR3: CASSQEQGQAINSPLHF

J: TRBJ2-7
V: TRBV7-9
CDR3: CASSSPAQVFYEQYF

J: TRBJ2-7
V: TRBV5-1
CDR3: CASSSGGDSYEQYF

J: TRBJ1-4
V: TRBV2
CDR3: CAIRKGRTNEKLFF

J: TRBJ2-7
V: TRBV30
CDR3: CAWKNSGVYYEQYF